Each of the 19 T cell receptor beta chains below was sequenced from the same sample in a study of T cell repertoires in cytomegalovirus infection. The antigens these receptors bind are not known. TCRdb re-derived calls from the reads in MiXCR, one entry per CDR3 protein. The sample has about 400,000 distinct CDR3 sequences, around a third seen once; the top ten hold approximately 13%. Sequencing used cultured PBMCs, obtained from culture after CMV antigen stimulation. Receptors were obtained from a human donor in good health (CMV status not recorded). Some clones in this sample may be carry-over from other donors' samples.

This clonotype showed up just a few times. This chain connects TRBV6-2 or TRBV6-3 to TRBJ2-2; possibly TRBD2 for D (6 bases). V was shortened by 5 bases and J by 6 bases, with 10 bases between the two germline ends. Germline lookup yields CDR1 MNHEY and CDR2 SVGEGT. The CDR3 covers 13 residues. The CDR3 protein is CASSTRLAGELFF. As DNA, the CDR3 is TGTGCCAGCAGTACGCGACTAGCCGGGGAGCTGTTTTTT.

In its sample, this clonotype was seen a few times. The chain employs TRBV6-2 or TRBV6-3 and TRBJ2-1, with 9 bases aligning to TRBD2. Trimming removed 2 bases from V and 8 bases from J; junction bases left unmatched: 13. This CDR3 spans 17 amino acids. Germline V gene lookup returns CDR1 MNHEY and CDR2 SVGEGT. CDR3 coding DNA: TGTGCCAGCAGTTACCCCGGACTAGCGCGCGTCTCCCATGAGCAGTTCTTC. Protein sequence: CASSYPGLARVSHEQFF.

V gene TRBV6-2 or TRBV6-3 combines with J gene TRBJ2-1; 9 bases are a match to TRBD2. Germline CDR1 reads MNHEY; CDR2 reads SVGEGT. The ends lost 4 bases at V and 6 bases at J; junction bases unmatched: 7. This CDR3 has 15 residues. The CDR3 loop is CASSFRGLASNEQFF. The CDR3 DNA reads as TGTGCCAGCAGTTTTAGAGGACTAGCGAGCAATGAGCAGTTCTTC.

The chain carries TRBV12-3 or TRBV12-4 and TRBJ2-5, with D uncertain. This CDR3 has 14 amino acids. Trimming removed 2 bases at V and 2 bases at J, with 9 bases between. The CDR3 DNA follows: TGTGCCAGCAGTTTAACCGTAAAGCAAGAGACCCAGTACTTC. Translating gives CASSLTVKQETQYF.

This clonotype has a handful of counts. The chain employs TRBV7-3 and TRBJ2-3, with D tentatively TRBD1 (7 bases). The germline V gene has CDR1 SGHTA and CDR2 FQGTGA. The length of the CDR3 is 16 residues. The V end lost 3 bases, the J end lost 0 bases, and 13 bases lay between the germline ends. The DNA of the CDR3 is TGTGCCAGCAGCTTCCAGGGGGGACTTAGCACAGATACGCAGTATTTT. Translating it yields CASSFQGGLSTDTQYF. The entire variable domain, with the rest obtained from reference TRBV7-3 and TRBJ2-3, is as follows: GAGVSQTPSNKVTEKGKYVELRCDPISGHTALYWYRQSLGQGPEFLIYFQGTGAADDSGLPNDRFFAVRPEGSVSTLKIQRTERGDSAVYLCASSFQGGLSTDTQYFGPGTRLTVL.

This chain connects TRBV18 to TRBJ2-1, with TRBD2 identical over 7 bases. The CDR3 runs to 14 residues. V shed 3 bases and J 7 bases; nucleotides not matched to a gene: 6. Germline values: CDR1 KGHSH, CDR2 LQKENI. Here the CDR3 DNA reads TGTGCCAGCTCACCGGTCGGCGGGAGTAATGAGCAGTTCTTC. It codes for CASSPVGGSNEQFF.

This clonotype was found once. DNA for the CDR3: TGTGCCAGCAGTTTCTCAGAGGCCTACGAGCAGTACTTC. It codes for CASSFSEAYEQYF. The chain is built from TRBV28 and TRBJ2-7; D not resolved. This CDR3 is built from 13 residues. Per germline, CDR1 MDHEN and CDR2 SYDVKM. The V end was cut by 3 bases, the J end by 2 bases, with 8 bases between. Together with reference TRBV28 and TRBJ2-7, the CDR3 gives the full variable domain: DVKVTQSSRYLVKRTGEKVFLECVQDMDHENMFWYRQDPGLGLRLIYFSYDVKMKEKGDIPEGYSVSREKKERFSLILESASTNQTSMYLCASSFSEAYEQYFGPGTRLTVT.

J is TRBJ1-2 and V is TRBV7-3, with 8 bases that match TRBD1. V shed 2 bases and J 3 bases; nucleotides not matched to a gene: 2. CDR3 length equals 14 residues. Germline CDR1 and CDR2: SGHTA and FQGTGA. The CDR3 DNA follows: TGTGCCAGCAGCTTAGACAGGGGAGACTATGGCTACACCTTC. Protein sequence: CASSLDRGDYGYTF.

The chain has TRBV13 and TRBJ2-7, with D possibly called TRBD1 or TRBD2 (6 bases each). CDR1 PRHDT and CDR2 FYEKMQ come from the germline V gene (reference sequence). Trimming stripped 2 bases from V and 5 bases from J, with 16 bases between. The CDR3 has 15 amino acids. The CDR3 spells CASSLRPGAPDEQYF. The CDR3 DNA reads TGTGCCAGCAGCTTAAGACCGGGGGCGCCCGACGAGCAGTACTTC.

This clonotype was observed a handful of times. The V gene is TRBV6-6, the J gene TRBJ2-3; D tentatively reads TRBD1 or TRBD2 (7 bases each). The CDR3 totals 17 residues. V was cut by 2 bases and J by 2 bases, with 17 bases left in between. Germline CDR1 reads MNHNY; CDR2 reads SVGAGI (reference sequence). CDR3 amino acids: CASSYLGGTANTDTQYF. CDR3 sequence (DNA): TGTGCCAGCAGTTACCTCGGGGGGACAGCTAACACAGATACGCAGTATTTT.

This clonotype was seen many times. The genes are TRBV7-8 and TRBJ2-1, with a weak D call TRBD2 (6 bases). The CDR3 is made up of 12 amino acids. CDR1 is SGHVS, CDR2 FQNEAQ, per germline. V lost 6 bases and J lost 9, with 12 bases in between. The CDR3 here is CASSPEGREQFF. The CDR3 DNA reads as TGTGCCAGCAGTCCGGAGGGACGTGAGCAGTTCTTC.

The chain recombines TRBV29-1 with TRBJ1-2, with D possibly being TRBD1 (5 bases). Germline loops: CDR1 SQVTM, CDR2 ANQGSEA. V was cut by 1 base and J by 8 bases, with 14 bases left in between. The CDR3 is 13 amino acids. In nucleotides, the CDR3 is TGCAGCGTTGAAGGCCAGGGTCTGGTGGGCTACACCTTC. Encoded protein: CSVEGQGLVGYTF.

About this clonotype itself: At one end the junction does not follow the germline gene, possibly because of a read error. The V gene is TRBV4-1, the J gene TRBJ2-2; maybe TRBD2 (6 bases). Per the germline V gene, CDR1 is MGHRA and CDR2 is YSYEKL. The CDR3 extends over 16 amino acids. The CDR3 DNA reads TGTGCCAGCAGCCAAGGCGCTAGCGAGAACACCGGGGAGCTGTTTTTT. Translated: CASSQGASENTGELFF.

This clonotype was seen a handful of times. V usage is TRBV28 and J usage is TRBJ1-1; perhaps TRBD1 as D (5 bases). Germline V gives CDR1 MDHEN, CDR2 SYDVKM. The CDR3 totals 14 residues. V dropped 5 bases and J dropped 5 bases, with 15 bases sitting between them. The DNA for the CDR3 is TGTGCCAGCAGTCCAGGGCAGGTTGCAACTGAAGCTTTCTTT. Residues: CASSPGQVATEAFF.

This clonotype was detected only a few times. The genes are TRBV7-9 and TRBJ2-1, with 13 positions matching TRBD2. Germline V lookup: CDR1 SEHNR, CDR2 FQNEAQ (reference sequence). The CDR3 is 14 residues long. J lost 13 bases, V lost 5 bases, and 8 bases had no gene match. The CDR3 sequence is CASSPGLAGVFQFF. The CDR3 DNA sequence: TGTGCCAGCAGCCCCGGACTAGCGGGAGTCTTTCAGTTCTTC.

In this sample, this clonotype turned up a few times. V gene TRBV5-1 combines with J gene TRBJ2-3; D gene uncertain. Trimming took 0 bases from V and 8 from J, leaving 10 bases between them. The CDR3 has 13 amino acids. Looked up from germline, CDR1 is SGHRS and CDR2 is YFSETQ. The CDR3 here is CASSLEAEVTQYF. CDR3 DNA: TGCGCCAGCAGCTTGGAGGCAGAGGTTACGCAGTATTTT.

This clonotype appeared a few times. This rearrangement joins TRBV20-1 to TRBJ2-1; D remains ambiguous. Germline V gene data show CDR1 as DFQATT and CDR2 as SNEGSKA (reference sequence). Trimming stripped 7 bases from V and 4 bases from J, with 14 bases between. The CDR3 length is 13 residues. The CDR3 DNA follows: TGCAGTGGGCACGGAGTCGATTACAATGAGCAGTTCTTC. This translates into CSGHGVDYNEQFF.

CDR3 protein: CSARDTGHSPLHF. CDR3 nucleotide sequence: TGCAGTGCTAGAGATACAGGGCACTCACCCCTCCACTTT. The chain carries TRBV20-1 and TRBJ1-6, with a possible D match to TRBD1 (6 bases). V was clipped by 0 bases and J by 10 bases, with 10 bases between them. The CDR3 sequence is 13 residues long. CDR1 and CDR2 (germline): DFQATT, SNEGSKA (reference sequence).

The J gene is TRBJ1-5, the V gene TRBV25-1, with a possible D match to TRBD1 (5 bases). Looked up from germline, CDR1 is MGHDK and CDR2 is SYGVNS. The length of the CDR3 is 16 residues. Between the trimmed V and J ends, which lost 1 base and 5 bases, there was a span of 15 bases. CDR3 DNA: TGTGCCAGCAGTGAATCGGGAGACAGTGGATATCAGCCCCAGCATTTT. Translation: CASSESGDSGYQPQHF.